These 21 T cell receptor beta chains originate from one sample sequenced in a study of CD4+ T cells in melanoma (dated by TCRdb to the early 2020s). Library method: the immunoSEQ multiplex PCR assay. The table was pulled from immuneACCESS by TCRdb, which kept in-frame rearrangements only. Such tables lose some clones; where checked, under half of the loss comes from unresolved V genes, and the rest has no known cause. A total of about 110,000 clones appear in this sample, about nine tenths of them only once. Together, the top ten hold 3% to 4% of the sample. The material sequenced was peripheral blood. The receptor set was obtained from a human donor with melanoma.

The J gene is TRBJ1-4, the V gene TRBV27; 9 bases match TRBD1. The CDR3 contains 14 residues. Per germline, CDR1 MNHEY and CDR2 SMNVEV (reference sequence). The J segment lost 5 bases and the V segment lost 5 bases, leaving 3 bases of the junction unmatched. Here the CDR3 DNA reads TGTGCCAGCAGTGGACAGGGGTGGAATGAAAAACTGTTTTTT. Translation gives CASSGQGWNEKLFF.

This chain uses TRBV28 with TRBJ1-4, with D possibly matching TRBD1 (5 bases). V was pared by 3 bases and J by 10 bases, with 15 bases between. This CDR3 contains 14 residues. Germline values: CDR1 MDHEN, CDR2 SYDVKM. CDR3 protein: CASSLGQVVGKLFF. The CDR3 DNA is TGTGCCAGCAGTTTGGGGCAGGTAGTCGGAAAACTGTTTTTT.

V usage is TRBV7-9 and J usage is TRBJ1-3; a weak D match, TRBD1 (6 bases). V dropped 3 bases and J dropped 9 bases, with 12 bases sitting between them. This CDR3 has 13 residues. CDR1 is SEHNR, CDR2 FQNEAQ, per germline (reference sequence). CDR3 nucleotides: TGTGCCAGCAGCTTGGCAGGGGCTGGCACCATATATTTT. It specifies CASSLAGAGTIYF.

The J gene is TRBJ1-1, the V gene TRBV6-5, with D perhaps matching TRBD1 (6 bases). The CDR3 has 13 residues. Germline loops: CDR1 MNHEY, CDR2 SVGAGI. V shed 5 bases and J shed 4 bases, with 11 bases lying between them. CDR3 loop: CASSAGEGTEAFF. CDR3 in DNA: TGTGCCAGCAGTGCAGGGGAGGGCACTGAAGCTTTCTTT.

The rearrangement links TRBV18 to TRBJ2-3; D not certain. This CDR3 comprises 15 residues. Trimming shortened V by 3 bases and J by 1 base, and 11 bases separated the two germline ends. CDR1 is KGHSH, CDR2 LQKENI, per germline. The CDR3 sequence: CASSPRMAGTDTQYF. The CDR3 DNA reads as TGTGCCAGCTCACCGCGAATGGCGGGCACAGATACGCAGTATTTT.

The chain has TRBV21-1 and TRBJ2-1. TRBV21-1 is deemed a pseudogene. The CDR3 contains 15 residues. Here the CDR3 reads CASEKDWVGNNEQFF. DNA for the CDR3: TGTGCCAGCGAAAAAGATTGGGTTGGTAACAATGAGCAGTTCTTC.

The chain links TRBV7-8 to TRBJ1-4; D unclear. Germline lookup yields CDR1 SGHVS and CDR2 FQNEAQ. Trimming shortened V by 7 bases and J by 5 bases, and 17 bases separated the two germline ends. The CDR3 extends over 15 amino acids. Written as DNA, the CDR3 is TGTGCCAGCACCAGAGGCGCAGGTTTAAATGAAAAACTGTTTTTT. Protein sequence: CASTRGAGLNEKLFF.

The rearrangement joins TRBV10-3 to TRBJ1-4; D is undetermined. This CDR3 region has 15 residues. V was trimmed by 3 bases and J by 5 bases, leaving 13 bases between them. The V gene's germline CDR1 is ENHRY and CDR2 SYGVKD. The CDR3 sequence is CAISDNIGPNEKLFF. CDR3 nucleotide sequence: TGTGCCATCAGTGATAACATTGGACCGAATGAAAAACTGTTTTTT.

The rearrangement joins TRBV4-3 to TRBJ2-7; D is undetermined. Germline V lookup: CDR1 LGHNA, CDR2 YSLEER. Deletions cut 0 bases from V and 4 bases from J, with 7 bases between. CDR3 length: 13 amino acids. CDR3 loop: CASSQEYGYEQYF. The CDR3 DNA sequence: TGCGCCAGCAGCCAAGAATATGGATACGAGCAGTACTTC.

This chain connects TRBV9 to TRBJ2-3, with TRBD2 matching over 10 bases. The trim removed 4 bases at V and 5 bases at J, leaving 7 bases unmatched. Germline V CDR1 and CDR2: SGDLS, YYNGEE. CDR3 size: 15 residues. CDR3 nucleotides: TGTGCCAGCAGCACCCTAGCGGGGGCCGGAGATACGCAGTATTTT. It is translated as CASSTLAGAGDTQYF.

DNA of the CDR3: TGTGCCAGCAGAACAGCGGGGGGGCCGGACACCGGGGAGCTGTTTTTT. Translation: CASRTAGGPDTGELFF. The chain joins TRBV28 to TRBJ2-2; 10 bases are shared with TRBD2. CDR3 length: 16 amino acids. The germline V gene has CDR1 MDHEN and CDR2 SYDVKM. Germline trimming cut 6 bases from V and 3 bases from J; bases unmatched to any gene: 7. Looking up the rest from reference TRBV28 and TRBJ2-2 gives the full variable domain: DVKVTQSSRYLVKRTGEKVFLECVQDMDHENMFWYRQDPGLGLRLIYFSYDVKMKEKGDIPEGYSVSREKKERFSLILESASTNQTSMYLCASRTAGGPDTGELFFGEGSRLTVL.

This chain uses TRBV15 with TRBJ2-5; 8 bases are shared with TRBD2. There are 15 residues in the CDR3. Per the germline V gene, CDR1 is LNHNV and CDR2 is YYDKDF (reference sequence). The V segment lost 0 bases and the J segment 7 bases; nucleotides outside the gene matches: 7. This CDR3 is CATSRDLVAGMTQYF. The CDR3 nucleotides are TGTGCCACCAGCAGAGATCTGGTAGCGGGGATGACCCAGTACTTC.

The V and J genes are TRBV7-2 and TRBJ2-4; TRBD2 matches 11 bases. The CDR3 has 17 residues. Germline loops: CDR1 SGHTA, CDR2 FQGNSA. Trimming took 4 bases from V and 2 from J; bases not matched to a gene: 7. The CDR3 coding sequence is TGTGCCAGCAGCTCTAGCGGGGGGCGGAGTCCCAAAAACATTCAGTACTTC. Amino acids: CASSSSGGRSPKNIQYF.

The rearrangement uses TRBV29-1 and TRBJ1-1; TRBD1 is a possible D gene (5 bases). CDR1 SQVTM and CDR2 ANQGSEA come from the germline V gene. The CDR3 has 13 residues. Trimming pared 6 bases from V and 5 bases from J, leaving 16 bases between. The CDR3 sequence: CSVTQVLGTEAFF. As DNA, the CDR3 is TGCAGCGTCACACAGGTTTTGGGAACTGAAGCTTTCTTT.

This clone is a singleton in its sample. V usage is TRBV13 and J usage is TRBJ2-3; TRBD2 matches 7 bases. Trimming took 4 bases from V and 6 from J; bases not matched to a gene: 7. CDR1 and CDR2 from the germline V gene are PRHDT and FYEKMQ (reference sequence). The length of the CDR3 is 14 residues. CDR3 residues: CASSSTREADTQYF. The DNA of the CDR3 is TGTGCCAGCAGCTCCACCCGGGAGGCGGATACGCAGTATTTT.

The chain couples TRBV9 to TRBJ2-1, with D unresolved. The CDR3 has 13 amino acids. Per germline, CDR1 SGDLS and CDR2 YYNGEE. Trimming pared 3 bases from V and 9 bases from J, leaving 13 bases between. For the CDR3, the DNA is TGTGCCAGCAGCGACCGCGCTTATGGTGAGCAGTTCTTC. Protein product: CASSDRAYGEQFF.

This clone was seen only a few times. The gene calls are TRBV7-7 and TRBJ1-6; a weak D match, TRBD1 (5 bases). This CDR3 region has 13 residues. CDR1 and CDR2 from the germline V gene are SSHAT and FNYEAQ (reference sequence). V gave up 1 base and J gave up 10 bases, with 8 bases separating them. CDR3 in amino acids: CASSLGGESPLHF. The CDR3 coding sequence is TGTGCCAGCAGCTTAGGGGGCGAGTCACCCCTCCACTTT.

The rearrangement uses TRBV11-2 and TRBJ2-5, with TRBD2 identical over 8 bases. The CDR3 extends over 15 amino acids. Germline V gene lookup returns CDR1 SGHAT and CDR2 FQNNGV. The V and J ends lost 5 bases and 4 bases, in that order; junction bases with no gene match: 9. This CDR3 reads CASSEAGRALETQYF. Written as DNA, the CDR3 is TGTGCCAGCAGCGAGGCCGGGAGGGCCCTAGAGACCCAGTACTTC.

The chain carries TRBV6-4 and TRBJ2-1; possibly TRBD2 for D (6 bases). In germline, CDR1 is MRHNA, CDR2 SNTAGT. CDR3 length: 15 residues. V dropped 4 bases and J dropped 7 bases, with 17 bases sitting between them. The CDR3 coding sequence is TGTGCCAGCAGTGGGGGAGACGCCGGAGGGAATGAGCAGTTCTTC. Translated, it gives CASSGGDAGGNEQFF.

The chain uses TRBV19 and TRBJ2-1, with 9 bases identical to TRBD2. The ends lost 5 bases at V and 7 bases at J; junction bases unmatched: 12. The CDR3 is made up of 16 amino acids. Germline loops: CDR1 LNHDA, CDR2 SQIVND (reference sequence). In DNA form, the CDR3 reads TGTGCCAGTAGTGGTTATAGCGGGGGAAGGGGAAATGAGCAGTTCTTC. Amino acids: CASSGYSGGRGNEQFF. Looking up the rest from reference TRBV19 and TRBJ2-1 gives the full variable domain: DGGITQSPKYLFRKEGQNVTLSCEQNLNHDAMYWYRQDPGQGLRLIYYSQIVNDFQKGDIAEGYSVSREKKESFPLTVTSAQKNPTAFYLCASSGYSGGRGNEQFFGPGTRLTVL.

This clone was observed once. This chain links TRBV23-1 with TRBJ1-4; D might be TRBD1 (5 bases). TRBV23-1 is identified as an open reading frame with a role that is uncertain. V lost 3 bases and J 0 bases, leaving 17 bases between the germline ends. The CDR3 has 18 residues. The CDR3 nucleotides read TGCGCCAGCAGTCACGCCGGGACGGAAGTTGCAACTAATGAAAAACTGTTTTTT. Translating gives CASSHAGTEVATNEKLFF.